This T cell receptor beta chain was documented in a study of shared clonotypes between healthy human individuals. This clone was detected only once. Its antigen is not identified. Naive CD8 populations comprised CD45RO-negative cells positively selected for CCR7, excluding terminally differentiated effector memory CD45RA+ cells. Replicate PCRs from sorted subsets contained approximately 200 ng DNA, which is 30,000 to 35,000 T cell genomes. In the source study's methods: Filtering differed because ImmunoSEQ produced junction-only sequences that carried no quality scores. Only in-frame clones appear in the TCRdb table, and some are missing; sequencing was by immunoSEQ multiplex PCR. V and J calls and clone size are given by that table; D and trimming were obtained from the DNA. Of about 2.1 million clones in the sample, approximately 94% were seen once. General study findings and limits: The diversity represented, both genetic and in exposure history, was limited by few donors.

Germline CDR1 and CDR2: SEHNR and FQNEAQ (reference sequence). V shed 4 bases and J 5 bases; nucleotides not matched to a gene: 6. This CDR3 is 14 amino acids long. The rearrangement uses TRBV7-9 and TRBJ2-7; the match to TRBD1 covers 9 bases. The receptor was isolated from a man between 18 and 35 years old in good health. Some clones in this sample may be carry-over from other donors' samples. The source material was naive CD8+ T cells from PBMCs. In DNA form, the CDR3 reads TGTGCCAGCAGCTCACCGGGACAGGGCAACGAGCAGTACTTC. Protein sequence: CASSSPGQGNEQYF.